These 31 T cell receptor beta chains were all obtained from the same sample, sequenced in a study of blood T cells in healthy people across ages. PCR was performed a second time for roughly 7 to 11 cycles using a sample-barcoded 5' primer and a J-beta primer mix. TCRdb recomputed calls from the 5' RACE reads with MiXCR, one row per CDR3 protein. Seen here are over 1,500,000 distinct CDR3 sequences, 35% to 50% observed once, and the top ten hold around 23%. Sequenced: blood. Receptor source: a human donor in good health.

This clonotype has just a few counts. CDR3 nucleotides: TGTGCCAGCAGTTTTGACAATGCGCCGAACACTGAAGCTTTCTTT. It encodes CASSFDNAPNTEAFF. The genes are TRBV12-3 or TRBV12-4 and TRBJ1-1, with D unresolved. The CDR3 spans 15 residues. The V end lost 3 bases, the J end lost 1 base, and 12 bases lay between the germline ends.

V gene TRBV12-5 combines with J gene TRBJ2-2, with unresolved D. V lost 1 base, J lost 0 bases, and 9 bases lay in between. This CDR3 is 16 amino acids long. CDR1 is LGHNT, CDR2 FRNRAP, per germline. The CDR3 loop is CASGLGPVANTGELFF. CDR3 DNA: TGTGCTAGTGGTTTGGGGCCGGTGGCGAACACCGGGGAGCTGTTTTTT.

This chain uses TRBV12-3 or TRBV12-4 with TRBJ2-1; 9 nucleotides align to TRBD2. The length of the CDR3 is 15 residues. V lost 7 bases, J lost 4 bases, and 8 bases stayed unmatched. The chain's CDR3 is CASTVRGGSYNEQFF. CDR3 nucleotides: TGTGCCAGCACCGTGCGGGGGGGCTCTTACAATGAGCAGTTCTTC.

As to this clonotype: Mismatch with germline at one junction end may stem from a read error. As DNA, the CDR3 is TGTGTCAGCAGCCTGGACTGGAACACTGAAGCTTTCTTT. Its protein product is CVSSLDWNTEAFF. This chain links TRBV7-2 with TRBJ1-1; D uncertain. CDR3 length: 13 amino acids. Looked up from germline, CDR1 is SGHTA and CDR2 is FQGNSA.

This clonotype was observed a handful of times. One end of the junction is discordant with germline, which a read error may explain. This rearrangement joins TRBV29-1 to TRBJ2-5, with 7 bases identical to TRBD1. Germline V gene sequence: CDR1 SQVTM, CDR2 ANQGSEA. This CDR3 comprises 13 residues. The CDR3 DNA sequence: TGCAGCGTCAACGAGGGACAGCAAGAGCCCCAGTACTTC. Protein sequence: CSVNEGQQEPQYF. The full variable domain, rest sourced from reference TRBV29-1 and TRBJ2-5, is SAVISQKPSRDICQRGTSLTIQCQVDSQVTMMFWYRQQPGQSLTLIATANQGSEATYESGFVIDKFPISRPNLTFSTLTVSNMSPEDSSIYLCSVNEGQQEPQYFGPGTRLLVL.

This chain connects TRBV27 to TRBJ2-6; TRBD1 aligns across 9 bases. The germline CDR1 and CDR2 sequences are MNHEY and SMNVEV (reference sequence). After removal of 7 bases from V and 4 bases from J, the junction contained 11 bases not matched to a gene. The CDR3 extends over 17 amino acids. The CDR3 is CASTHVGTGSGANVLTF. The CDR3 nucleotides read TGTGCCAGCACACACGTCGGGACAGGGTCCGGGGCCAACGTCCTGACTTTC.

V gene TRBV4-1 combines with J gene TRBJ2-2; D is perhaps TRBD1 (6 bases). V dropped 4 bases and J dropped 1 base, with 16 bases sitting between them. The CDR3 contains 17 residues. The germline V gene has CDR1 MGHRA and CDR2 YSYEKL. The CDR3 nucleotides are TGCGCCAGCAGCCCCACAGGGTCGGAGAGGAACACCGGGGAGCTGTTTTTT. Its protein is CASSPTGSERNTGELFF.

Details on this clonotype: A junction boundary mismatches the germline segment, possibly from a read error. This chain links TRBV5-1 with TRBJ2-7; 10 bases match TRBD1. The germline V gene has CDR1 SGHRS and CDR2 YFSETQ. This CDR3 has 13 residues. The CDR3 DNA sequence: TGCGCCAACAGCTTGACAGGGGGCAACGAGCAGTACTTC. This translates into CANSLTGGNEQYF.

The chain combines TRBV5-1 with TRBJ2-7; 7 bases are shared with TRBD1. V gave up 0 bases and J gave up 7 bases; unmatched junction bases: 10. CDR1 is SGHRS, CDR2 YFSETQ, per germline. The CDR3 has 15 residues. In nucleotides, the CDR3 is TGCGCCAGCAGCTTGGATACAGGGGAAGGTGGGGAGCAGTACTTC. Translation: CASSLDTGEGGEQYF.

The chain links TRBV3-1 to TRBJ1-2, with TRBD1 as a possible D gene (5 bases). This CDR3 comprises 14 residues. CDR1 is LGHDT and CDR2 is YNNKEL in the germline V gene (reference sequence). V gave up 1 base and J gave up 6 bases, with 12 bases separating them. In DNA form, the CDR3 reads TGTGCCAGCAGCCAAGCGGGGACTCGGGATGGCTACACCTTC. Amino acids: CASSQAGTRDGYTF. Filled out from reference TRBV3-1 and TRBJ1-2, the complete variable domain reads DTAVSQTPKYLVTQMGNDKSIKCEQNLGHDTMYWYKQDSKKFLKIMFSYNNKELIINETVPNRFSPKSPDKAHLNLHINSLELGDSAVYFCASSQAGTRDGYTFGSGTRLTVV.

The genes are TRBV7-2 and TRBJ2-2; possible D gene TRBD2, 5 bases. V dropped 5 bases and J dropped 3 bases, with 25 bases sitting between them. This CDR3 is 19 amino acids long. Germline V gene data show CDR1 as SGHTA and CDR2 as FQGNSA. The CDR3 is CASSPMEDVLTIHTGELFF. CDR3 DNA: TGTGCCAGCAGCCCCATGGAGGATGTCCTAACCATACACACCGGGGAGCTGTTTTTT.

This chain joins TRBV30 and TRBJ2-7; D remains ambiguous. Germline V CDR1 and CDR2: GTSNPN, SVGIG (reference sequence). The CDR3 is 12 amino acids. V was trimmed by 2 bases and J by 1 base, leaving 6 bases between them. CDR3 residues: CAWSPLSYEQYF. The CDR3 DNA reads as TGTGCCTGGAGTCCCCTTTCCTACGAGCAGTACTTC.

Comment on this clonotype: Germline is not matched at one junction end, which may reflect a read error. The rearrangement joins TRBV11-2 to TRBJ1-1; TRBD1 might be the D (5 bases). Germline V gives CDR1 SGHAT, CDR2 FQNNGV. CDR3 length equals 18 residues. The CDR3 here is CACSPYGGLERVGTEAFF. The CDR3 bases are TGTGCCTGCAGCCCCTACGGGGGGTTAGAAAGAGTCGGGACTGAAGCTTTCTTT.

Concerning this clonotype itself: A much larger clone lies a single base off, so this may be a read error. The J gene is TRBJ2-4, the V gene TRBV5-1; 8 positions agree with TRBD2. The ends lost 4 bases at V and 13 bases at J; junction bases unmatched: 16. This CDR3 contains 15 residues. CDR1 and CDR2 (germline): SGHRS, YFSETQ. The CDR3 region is CASSTGLGEYNEQYF. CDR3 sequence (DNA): TGCGCCAGCAGCACGGGACTAGGGGAGTACAATGAGCAGTACTTC.

CDR3 region: CASSQTTNGGPTQYF. CDR3 DNA sequence: TGTGCCAGCAGCCAAACTACTAACGGGGGCCCCACGCAGTATTTT. The chain carries TRBV14 and TRBJ2-3, with D tentatively TRBD1 or TRBD2 (6 bases each). The germline gives CDR1 SGHDN, CDR2 FVKESK. The CDR3 extends over 15 amino acids. V lost 2 bases, J lost 9 bases, and 18 bases lay in between.

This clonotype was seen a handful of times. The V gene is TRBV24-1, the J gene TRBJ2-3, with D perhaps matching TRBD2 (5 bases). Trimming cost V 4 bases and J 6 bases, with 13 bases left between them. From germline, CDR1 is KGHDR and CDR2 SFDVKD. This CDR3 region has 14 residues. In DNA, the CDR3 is TGTGCCACCAGTGACCCCCGAGGGCCTGATACGCAGTATTTT. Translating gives CATSDPRGPDTQYF.

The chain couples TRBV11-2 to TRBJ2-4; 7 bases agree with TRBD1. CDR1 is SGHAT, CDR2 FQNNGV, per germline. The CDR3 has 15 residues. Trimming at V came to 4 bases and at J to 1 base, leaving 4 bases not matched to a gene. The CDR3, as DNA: TGTGCCAGCAGCTGGACCAGGGGGGCCAAAAACATTCAGTACTTC. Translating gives CASSWTRGAKNIQYF. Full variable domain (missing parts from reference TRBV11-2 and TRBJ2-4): EAGVAQSPRYKIIEKRQSVAFWCNPISGHATLYWYQQILGQGPKLLIQFQNNGVVDDSQLPKDRFSAERLKGVDSTLKIQPAKLEDSAVYLCASSWTRGAKNIQYFGAGTRLSVL.

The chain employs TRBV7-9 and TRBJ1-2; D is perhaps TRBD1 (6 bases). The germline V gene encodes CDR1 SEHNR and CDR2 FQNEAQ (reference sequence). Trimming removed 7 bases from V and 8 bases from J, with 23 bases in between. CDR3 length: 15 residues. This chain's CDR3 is CASNVVNLGARGYTF. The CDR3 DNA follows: TGTGCCAGCAACGTCGTGAATCTGGGGGCGCGGGGCTACACCTTC.

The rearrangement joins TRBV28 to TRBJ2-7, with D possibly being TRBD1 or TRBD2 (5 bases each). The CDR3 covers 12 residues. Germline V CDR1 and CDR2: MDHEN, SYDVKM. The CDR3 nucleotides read TGTGCAACCATTGGGGACCTCTACGAGCAGTACTTC. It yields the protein CATIGDLYEQYF.

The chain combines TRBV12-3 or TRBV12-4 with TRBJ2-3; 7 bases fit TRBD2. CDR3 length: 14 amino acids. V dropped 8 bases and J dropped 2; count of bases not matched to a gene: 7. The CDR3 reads CASAAGVTTDTQYF. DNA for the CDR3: TGTGCCAGCGCGGCGGGGGTTACCACAGATACGCAGTATTTT.

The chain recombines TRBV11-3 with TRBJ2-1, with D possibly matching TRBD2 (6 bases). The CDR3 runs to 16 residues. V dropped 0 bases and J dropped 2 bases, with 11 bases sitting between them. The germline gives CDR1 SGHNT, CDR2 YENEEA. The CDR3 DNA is TGTGCCAGCAGCTTAGAATCATCGGGGGCCTACAATGAGCAGTTCTTC. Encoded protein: CASSLESSGAYNEQFF.

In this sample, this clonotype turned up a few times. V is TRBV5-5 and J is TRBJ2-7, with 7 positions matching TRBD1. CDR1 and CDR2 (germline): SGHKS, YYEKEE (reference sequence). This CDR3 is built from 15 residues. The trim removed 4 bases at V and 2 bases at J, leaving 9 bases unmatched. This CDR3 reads CASSVGRDSTYEQYF. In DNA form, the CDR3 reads TGTGCCAGCAGCGTCGGCCGGGACAGTACCTACGAGCAGTACTTC. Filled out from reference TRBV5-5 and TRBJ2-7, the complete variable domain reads DAGVTQSPTHLIKTRGQQVTLRCSPISGHKSVSWYQQVLGQGPQFIFQYYEKEERGRGNFPDRFSARQFPNYSSELNVNALLLGDSALYLCASSVGRDSTYEQYFGPGTRLTVT.

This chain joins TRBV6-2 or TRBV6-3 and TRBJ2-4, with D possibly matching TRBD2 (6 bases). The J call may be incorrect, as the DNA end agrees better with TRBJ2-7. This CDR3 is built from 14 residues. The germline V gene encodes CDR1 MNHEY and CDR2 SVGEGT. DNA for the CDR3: TGTGCCAGCAGTTACGGGGGGATGAACTACGAGCAGTACTTC. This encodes CASSYGGMNYEQYF.

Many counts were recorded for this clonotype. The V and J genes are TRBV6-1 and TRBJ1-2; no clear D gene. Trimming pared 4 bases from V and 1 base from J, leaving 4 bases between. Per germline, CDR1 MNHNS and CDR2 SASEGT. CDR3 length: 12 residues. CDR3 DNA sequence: TGTGCCAGCAGTGGGGATAACTATGGCTACACCTTC. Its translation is CASSGDNYGYTF.

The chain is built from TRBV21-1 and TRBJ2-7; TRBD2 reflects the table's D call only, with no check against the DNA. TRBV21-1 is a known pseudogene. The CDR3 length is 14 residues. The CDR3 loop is CASSKGGLKYEQYF. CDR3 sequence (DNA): TGTGCCAGCAGCAAAGGAGGACTAAAGTACGAGCAGTACTTC.

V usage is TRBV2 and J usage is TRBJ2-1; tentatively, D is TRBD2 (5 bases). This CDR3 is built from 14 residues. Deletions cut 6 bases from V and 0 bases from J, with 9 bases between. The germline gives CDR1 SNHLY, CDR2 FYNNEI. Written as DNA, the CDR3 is TGTGCCAGCAGAGGACTCCGCTCCTACAATGAGCAGTTCTTC. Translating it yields CASRGLRSYNEQFF.

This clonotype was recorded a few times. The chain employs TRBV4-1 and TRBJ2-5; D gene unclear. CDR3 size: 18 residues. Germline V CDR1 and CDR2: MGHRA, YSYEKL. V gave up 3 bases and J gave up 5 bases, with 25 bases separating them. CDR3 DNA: TGCGCCAGCAGCCATCAAGGTGTACCAGCCTTGGGTAGGGAGACCCAGTACTTC. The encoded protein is CASSHQGVPALGRETQYF.

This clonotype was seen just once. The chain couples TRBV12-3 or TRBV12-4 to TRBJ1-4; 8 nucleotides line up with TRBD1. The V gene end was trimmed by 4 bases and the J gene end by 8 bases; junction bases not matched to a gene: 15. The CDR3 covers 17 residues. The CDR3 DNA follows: TGTGCCAGCAGTTCCTCGCAGGGGGCATTGCTGGGAGAAAAACTGTTTTTT. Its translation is CASSSSQGALLGEKLFF.

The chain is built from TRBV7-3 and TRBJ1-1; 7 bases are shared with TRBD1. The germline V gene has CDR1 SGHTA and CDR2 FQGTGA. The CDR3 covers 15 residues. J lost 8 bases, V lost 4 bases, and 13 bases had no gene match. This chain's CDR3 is CASSSSGGGTAEAFF. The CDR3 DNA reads TGTGCCAGCAGCTCGAGCGGGGGAGGGACAGCCGAAGCTTTCTTT.

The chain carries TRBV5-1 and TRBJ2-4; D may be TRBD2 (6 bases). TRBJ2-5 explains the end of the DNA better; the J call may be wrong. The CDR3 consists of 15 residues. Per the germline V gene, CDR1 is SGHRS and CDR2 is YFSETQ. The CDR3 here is CASQPGTSRGETQYF. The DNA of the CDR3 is TGCGCCAGCCAACCCGGGACTTCCAGAGGGGAGACCCAGTACTTC.

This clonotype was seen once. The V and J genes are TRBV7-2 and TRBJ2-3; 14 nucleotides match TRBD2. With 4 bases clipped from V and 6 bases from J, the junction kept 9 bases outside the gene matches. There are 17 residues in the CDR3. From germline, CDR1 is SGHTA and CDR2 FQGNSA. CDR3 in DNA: TGTGCCAGCAGCTATCAGACTAGCGGGAGGGCAATTGATACGCAGTATTTT. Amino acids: CASSYQTSGRAIDTQYF.